This TCR beta chain was retrieved from a study of OX40 agonist ivuxolimab in advanced cancers. Findings and caveats of the study: Clones of CD4+ and CD8+ blood T cells grew by week 6 at doses of 0.1 to 3.0 mg/kg.

As regards this clone: What it recognizes is unknown.

Patients were excluded for autoimmune disease history or systemic immunosuppression. Only in-frame clones appear in the TCRdb table, and some are missing; sequencing was by immunoSEQ multiplex PCR. The sample has about 59,000 clones, roughly 83% seen once. This specimen consisted of CD4+ or CD8+ T cells sorted from blood, obtained in a trial of the OX40 agonist ivuxolimab. This sequence was found in an adult with an advanced solid tumor such as melanoma, head and neck, liver or kidney cancer.

The CDR3 DNA sequence: TGTGCCAGCAGTTACCGGGGGGGTAACTATGGCTACACCTTC. Its protein product is CASSYRGGNYGYTF. The J gene is TRBJ1-2, the V gene TRBV6-6, with D perhaps matching TRBD1 (5 bases). Trimming removed 2 bases from V and 1 base from J, with 8 bases in between. This CDR3 has 14 residues. CDR1 is MNHNY and CDR2 is SVGAGI in the germline V gene (reference sequence).